The next 17 T cell receptor beta chains were all read from a single sample in a study of T cells in Graves' hyperthyroidism and ophthalmopathy. TCR beta CDR3 regions were amplified from RNA transcripts. The study used the HTBI primer set for a first-round RT-PCR of the TCR CDR3. TCRdb passed the multiplex PCR reads through MiXCR, listing each CDR3 protein once. This table has a few hundred thousand distinct CDR3 sequences, about 43% appearing once. Sample: peripheral blood or thyroid tissue (not recorded which). Receptor source: an adult woman with Graves' disease, either hyperthyroidism or ophthalmopathy (not recorded which).

V is TRBV10-3 and J is TRBJ1-3; D remains ambiguous. The V end lost 7 bases, the J end lost 5 bases, and 9 bases lay between the germline ends. This CDR3 spans 12 amino acids. Per germline, CDR1 ENHRY and CDR2 SYGVKD. CDR3 bases: TGTGCCATCACCTCGGACCGAAACACCATATATTTT. Translated: CAITSDRNTIYF.

The rearrangement joins TRBV29-1 to TRBJ2-6; D perhaps matches TRBD1 (6 bases). With 2 bases removed from V and 0 bases from J, the gap between germline ends came to 11 bases. The germline V gene encodes CDR1 SQVTM and CDR2 ANQGSEA. The CDR3 covers 16 residues. CDR3 in amino acids: CSVESDRYSGANVLTF. In DNA form, the CDR3 reads TGCAGCGTTGAATCCGACAGGTACTCTGGGGCCAACGTCCTGACTTTC.

This clonotype was found a few times. J is TRBJ2-7 and V is TRBV5-1, with TRBD1 matching over 9 bases. The CDR3 runs 14 residues. Trimming at V came to 0 bases and at J to 4 bases, leaving 2 bases not matched to a gene. The germline gives CDR1 SGHRS, CDR2 YFSETQ. CDR3 sequence: CASSLETGGYEQYF. Here the CDR3 DNA reads TGCGCCAGCAGCTTGGAGACAGGGGGGTACGAGCAGTACTTC. Full variable domain (rest looked up from reference TRBV5-1 and TRBJ2-7): KAGVTQTPRYLIKTRGQQVTLSCSPISGHRSVSWYQQTPGQGLQFLFEYFSETQRNKGNFPGRFSGRQFSNSRSEMNVSTLELGDSALYLCASSLETGGYEQYFGPGTRLTVT.

This clonotype was seen many times. The chain recombines TRBV7-9 with TRBJ1-1; no reliable D call. The ends were cut back, 4 bases at V and 4 bases at J, with 13 bases in the middle. The CDR3 length is 14 residues. The germline V gene encodes CDR1 SEHNR and CDR2 FQNEAQ (reference sequence). The CDR3 region has the DNA TGTGCCAGCAGCTCCAGGATAGCGGGCACTGAAGCTTTCTTT. This codes for CASSSRIAGTEAFF.

This chain links TRBV11-2 with TRBJ1-4; TRBD1 might be the D (5 bases). The CDR3 totals 15 residues. The V end lost 5 bases, the J end lost 4 bases, and 14 bases lay between the germline ends. CDR1 SGHAT and CDR2 FQNNGV come from the germline V gene. The CDR3 bases are TGTGCCAGCAGCCCACTGGGACGCGGTAATGAAAAACTGTTTTTT. This gives the protein CASSPLGRGNEKLFF.

In regard to this clonotype: Its ends do not fully match the called genes, so a read error is possible. The chain carries TRBV6-4 and TRBJ1-1; no clear D. Germline-derived CDR1 and CDR2 are MRHNA and SNTAGT. This CDR3 is 14 amino acids long. CDR3 protein: CASRDWGKVHEAFF. CDR3 bases: TGTGCCAGCAGAGACTGGGGAAAAGTGCATGAAGCTTTCTTT.

The chain has TRBV7-9 and TRBJ2-5; 7 nucleotides match TRBD1. After removal of 6 bases from V and 5 bases from J, the junction contained 3 bases not matched to a gene. The CDR3 has 12 residues. Germline loops: CDR1 SEHNR, CDR2 FQNEAQ (reference sequence). CDR3 amino acids: CASRQGSETQYF. The CDR3 DNA reads as TGTGCCAGCAGACAGGGGTCGGAGACCCAGTACTTC. The full variable domain, completed using reference TRBV7-9 and TRBJ2-5, is DTGVSQNPRHKITKRGQNVTFRCDPISEHNRLYWYRQTLGQGPEFLTYFQNEAQLEKSRLLSDRFSAERPKGSFSTLEIQRTEQGDSAMYLCASRQGSETQYFGPGTRLLVL.

This clonotype was counted ten times or more. The chain combines TRBV6-6 with TRBJ2-7; no clear D gene. The CDR3 sequence is 14 residues long. With 2 bases removed from V and 2 bases from J, the gap between germline ends came to 10 bases. Germline V lookup: CDR1 MNHNY, CDR2 SVGAGI (reference sequence). CDR3 sequence (DNA): TGTGCCAGCAGTTACACGGTACACCCCTACGAGCAGTACTTC. Protein product: CASSYTVHPYEQYF.

With respect to this clonotype: The limits of the CDR3 on the DNA are not certain, so only TCRdb's listed CDR3 is given. J is TRBJ2-2 and V is TRBV24-1. The CDR3 has 13 residues if both end residues are counted. Germline CDR1 and CDR2: KGHDR and SFDVKD. This chain's CDR3 is CATSDETQGSCFF.

This clonotype has a handful of counts. The genes are TRBV27 and TRBJ2-2; 7 nucleotides align to TRBD1. Germline loops: CDR1 MNHEY, CDR2 SMNVEV (reference sequence). The CDR3 totals 15 residues. V trimming: 2 bases; J trimming: 4 bases; junction bases outside the gene matches: 4. CDR3 DNA: TGTGCCAGCAGTTTACGGGGACAGAGCACCGGGGAGCTGTTTTTT. Translated, it gives CASSLRGQSTGELFF.

The chain carries TRBV15 and TRBJ1-2; maybe TRBD1 (5 bases). The ends were cut back, 1 base at V and 4 bases at J, with 16 bases in the middle. The CDR3 consists of 16 residues. CDR1 and CDR2 (germline): LNHNV, YYDKDF (reference sequence). CDR3 sequence (DNA): TGTGCCACCAGCAGAGCTGGCAGCGTGGGGGGCTATGGCTACACCTTC. Translating it yields CATSRAGSVGGYGYTF.

This clonotype occurred many times. The chain has TRBV13 and TRBJ1-3; unclear D gene. The CDR3 sequence is 16 residues long. Trimming removed 5 bases from V and 3 bases from J, with 17 bases in between. Looked up from germline, CDR1 is PRHDT and CDR2 is FYEKMQ (reference sequence). The CDR3 here is CASSDTPGVVGNTIYF. The CDR3 DNA follows: TGTGCCAGCAGCGATACCCCAGGTGTTGTTGGAAACACCATATATTTT.

This clonotype showed up just a few times. V is TRBV7-9 and J is TRBJ1-1; D is unresolved. The CDR3 has 14 residues. Germline V gene data show CDR1 as SEHNR and CDR2 as FQNEAQ (reference sequence). The V gene lost 1 base and the J gene lost 6 bases, with 12 bases spanning the gap. CDR3 residues: CASSLGGLSPEAFF. Here the CDR3 DNA reads TGTGCCAGCAGCTTAGGAGGGCTCTCCCCTGAAGCTTTCTTT.

This clonotype was found once. An end of the junction differs from the germline gene, which may be a read error. This chain's CDR3 is CASSPGQTYSGNTIYF. CDR3 nucleotide sequence: TGTGCCAGCAGCCCCGGACAGACATACTCTGGAAACACCATCTATTTT. The gene calls are TRBV6-5 and TRBJ1-3; perhaps TRBD1 as D (6 bases). CDR3 length: 16 residues. CDR1 and CDR2 (germline): MNHEY, SVGAGI.

The V and J genes are TRBV7-2 and TRBJ1-1, with 7 bases that match TRBD1. CDR3 size: 15 residues. V lost 8 bases and J lost 4; bases outside the gene matches: 13. CDR1 and CDR2 from the germline V gene are SGHTA and FQGNSA. The CDR3 sequence: CASGPPRGATTEAFF. CDR3 nucleotides: TGTGCCAGCGGGCCACCCAGGGGGGCGACCACTGAAGCTTTCTTT.

This chain connects TRBV7-9 to TRBJ1-6; D may be TRBD1 (5 bases). CDR3 length: 13 amino acids. Looked up from germline, CDR1 is SEHNR and CDR2 is FQNEAQ (reference sequence). V was pared by 5 bases and J by 8 bases, with 10 bases between. CDR3 nucleotides: TGTGCCAGCAGCCAAGTGGGGGATTCACCCCTCCACTTT. Its translation: CASSQVGDSPLHF.

This chain uses TRBV7-9 with TRBJ1-6; D call uncertain. Germline V gene lookup returns CDR1 SEHNR and CDR2 FQNEAQ (reference sequence). Trimming left V 1 base short and J 10 bases short, with 14 bases between. The CDR3 is made up of 15 amino acids. The CDR3 reads CASSLEATHDSPLHF. CDR3 nucleotides: TGTGCCAGCAGCTTAGAGGCTACTCATGACTCACCCCTCCACTTT.